The subject of this entry is one TCR beta chain. As yet, its antigen is unknown. Trimming left V 0 bases short and J 5 bases short, with 13 bases between. The CDR3 runs 15 residues. Looked up from germline, CDR1 is SNHLY and CDR2 is FYNNEI. These data come from a study of T cell responses to AZD1222 COVID-19 vaccine. TCRdb's copy holds only in-frame clones and misses some; the assay was immunoSEQ multiplex PCR. The sample carries about 110,000 clones, 92% recorded once. General study results and limits: The peak T cell response came first, and repertoires were sampled only after it. Distributed over spike, vaccine-associated CD4 TCRs predominated at 160-218 and 743-854.

The starting material was peripheral blood, obtained on day 0 of AZD1222 vaccination. The receptor was derived from an adult in good health. V gene TRBV2 combines with J gene TRBJ2-5; D unresolved. CDR3 bases: TGTGCCAGCAGTGAAGCGCGTGGGGTATCGGAGACCCAGTACTTC. Encoded protein: CASSEARGVSETQYF.